Presented here are 27 T cell receptor beta chains from one specimen sequenced in a study of T cells in women clearing cervical HPV infection. Profiling relied on immunoSEQ multiplex PCR, and the TCRdb table lists in-frame clones only, not all of them. The sample holds over 45,000 clones. What was sequenced was blood buffy coat. The receptor source for this set is a woman between 18 and 70 years old with a cervical HPV16 infection that either progressed to CIN3+ or cleared (not recorded which).

With regard to this clone: The CDR3 is cut off 3 residues early in the read; its end comes from the germline J gene. The rearrangement uses TRBV7-9 and TRBJ2-5; the match to TRBD2 covers 8 bases. The CDR3 is 14 amino acids. Germline trimming cut 1 base from V and 7 bases from J; bases unmatched to any gene: 5. In germline, CDR1 is SEHNR, CDR2 FQNEAQ (reference sequence). The sequenced part of the CDR3 DNA is TGTGCCAGCAGCTTAGGGGGACTAGTCGGGACC. This encodes CASSLGGLVGT. The CDR3 in its entirety is CASSLGGLVGTQYF.

Concerning this clone: Coverage ceases 3 residues before the CDR3 finishes, and the germline J gene fills in the end. The chain carries TRBV7-3 and TRBJ2-4; TRBD2 is a possible D gene (5 bases). The CDR3 sequence is 15 residues long. V was cut by 5 bases and J by 0 bases, with 11 bases left in between. CDR1 and CDR2 from the germline V gene are SGHTA and FQGTGA. Incomplete CDR3 DNA: TGTGCCAGCAGCCCAAGTGCGGGAGCCAAAAACATT. This sequence encodes CASSPSAGAKNI. The complete CDR3 sequence is CASSPSAGAKNIQYF.

Details on this clone: Coverage ceases 3 residues before the CDR3 finishes, and the germline J gene fills in the end. This chain connects TRBV12-3 or TRBV12-4 to TRBJ2-2; D is ambiguous. Trimming left V 3 bases short and J 4 bases short, with 9 bases between. The CDR3 loop spans 14 amino acids. The CDR3 DNA, read in part, is TGTGCCAGCAGTTTGGGCACCTTCACCGGGGAG. This codes for CASSLGTFTGE. The full CDR3 protein is CASSLGTFTGELFF.

Comment on this clone: The read ends 3 residues shy of where the CDR3 ends; the end is completed using the germline J gene. J is TRBJ1-2 and V is TRBV7-6; TRBD1 agrees at 8 bases. The CDR3 has 14 amino acids. Germline V lookup: CDR1 SGHVS, CDR2 FNYEAQ. The CDR3 sequence is CASSPNRGSDGYTF. CDR3 DNA (partial): TGTGCCAGCAGTCCCAACAGGGGGTCTGACGGC.

As for this clone: The read terminates 3 residues before the CDR3 end, so the remaining end is supplied by the germline J gene. The chain links TRBV10-2 to TRBJ2-3, with TRBD2 matching 7 bases. CDR1 is WSHSY and CDR2 is SAAADI in the germline V gene. The V and J ends lost 8 bases and 1 base, in that order; junction bases with no gene match: 12. The CDR3 runs to 16 residues. The covered CDR3 bases are TGCGCCAGCTTTTCCCTTGGGGGGGTTGGCACAGATACG. Translating gives CASFSLGGVGTDT. The whole CDR3 is CASFSLGGVGTDTQYF.

On this clone: The read terminates 3 residues ahead of where the CDR3 ends, so the germline J gene completes it. The V and J genes are TRBV5-4 and TRBJ1-1, with TRBD1 as a possible D gene (6 bases). This CDR3 is 15 amino acids long. Per the germline V gene, CDR1 is SGHNT and CDR2 is YYREEE (reference sequence). The ends were cut back, 2 bases at V and 1 base at J, with 12 bases in the middle. The CDR3 loop is CASSFYLQGNTEAFF. The DNA read from the CDR3 is TGTGCCAGCAGCTTTTATTTACAGGGGAACACTGAA.

About this clone itself: Read sequence stops 3 residues before the CDR3 end, and the germline J gene provides the missing end. The chain carries TRBV7-9 and TRBJ2-3; tentative D call: TRBD1 (5 bases). The V gene lost 1 base and the J gene lost 2 bases, with 7 bases spanning the gap. The CDR3 contains 14 residues. The germline gives CDR1 SEHNR, CDR2 FQNEAQ (reference sequence). The CDR3 sequence: CASSLDRSTDTQYF. Incomplete CDR3 DNA: TGTGCCAGCAGCTTAGACAGGTCCACAGATACG.

Notes on this clone: The read ends 3 residues early relative to the CDR3; the germline J gene fills the gap. V usage is TRBV10-3 and J usage is TRBJ1-6; 10 nucleotides align to TRBD1. V lost 4 bases to trimming and J lost 5 bases; unmatched junction nucleotides: 2. The CDR3 sequence is 15 residues long. Per germline, CDR1 ENHRY and CDR2 SYGVKD. CDR3 region: CAISGQGANNSPLHF. The DNA read from the CDR3 is TGTGCCATCAGTGGACAGGGGGCAAATAATTCACCC.

On this clone: The CDR3 is cut off 3 residues early in the read; its end comes from the germline J gene. The V gene is TRBV19, the J gene TRBJ1-2; 7 nucleotides align to TRBD1. Germline V gene sequence: CDR1 LNHDA, CDR2 SQIVND (reference sequence). The CDR3 contains 15 residues. CDR3 protein: CASSDPGGPVNDYTF. The covered CDR3 bases are TGTGCCAGTAGTGATCCAGGGGGGCCGGTCAATGAC.

Turning to this clone: The CDR3 end falls 3 residues outside the read, so it is completed with the germline J gene. The chain combines TRBV19 with TRBJ2-2; 7 positions agree with TRBD1. Germline CDR1 and CDR2: LNHDA and SQIVND (reference sequence). The CDR3 is made up of 16 amino acids. J was trimmed by 5 bases and V by 3 bases; bases with no gene match: 9. The CDR3 protein is CASSIPTGKLTGELFF. CDR3 DNA (partial): TGTGCCAGTAGTATCCCGACAGGGAAGCTTACCGGGGAG.

A note on this clone: The read halts 3 residues ahead of the CDR3 end, with the missing end drawn from the germline J gene. This rearrangement joins TRBV7-3 to TRBJ1-2; weak D call: TRBD1 (5 bases). This CDR3 region has 14 residues. The V gene's germline CDR1 is SGHTA and CDR2 FQGTGA. The DNA read from the CDR3 is TGTGCCAGCAGCCCGGGACTTCTGTCCGGAGAG. Translation gives CASSPGLLSGE. The CDR3, in full, reads CASSPGLLSGEYTF.

About this clone itself: The sequence runs out 3 residues before the end of the CDR3; the remainder is reconstructed from the germline J gene. The chain uses TRBV5-4 and TRBJ1-1; D unclear. With 0 bases removed from V and 2 bases from J, the gap between germline ends came to 11 bases. The CDR3 spans 15 residues. The germline CDR1 and CDR2 sequences are SGHNT and YYREEE (reference sequence). This chain's CDR3 is CASSLADSVNTEAFF. The CDR3 DNA, read in part, is TGTGCCAGCAGCTTGGCTGATTCAGTAAACACTGAA.

Concerning this clone: The read ends 3 residues before the CDR3 terminus; that terminus is restored from the germline J gene. V gene TRBV30 combines with J gene TRBJ2-2; D is ambiguous. CDR1 is GTSNPN and CDR2 is SVGIG in the germline V gene (reference sequence). The CDR3 sequence is 13 residues long. The part of the CDR3 DNA that was read is TGTGCCTGGACCGAGACTCCTAATGAAAAG. This sequence encodes CAWTETPNEK. The whole CDR3 sequence reads CAWTETPNEKLFF.

Regarding this clone: Read data end 3 residues before the CDR3 end; the end is taken from the germline J gene. This chain joins TRBV18 and TRBJ1-2; no definite D call. The CDR3 extends over 13 amino acids. Germline values: CDR1 KGHSH, CDR2 LQKENI. The CDR3 is CASSPGPNNDYTF. CDR3 DNA, as far as it was read: TGTGCCAGCTCGCCGGGTCCTAACAATGAC.

Worth noting for this clone: The read comes to an end 3 residues before the CDR3 does, leaving the germline J gene to fill in the end. The chain couples TRBV5-1 to TRBJ2-3; possible D gene TRBD2, 6 bases. With 2 bases removed from V and 6 bases from J, the gap between germline ends came to 13 bases. Germline-derived CDR1 and CDR2 are SGHRS and YFSETQ. The CDR3 spans 14 residues. The CDR3 DNA, read in part, is TGCGCCAGCAGCTTCGGGACTGGCGGCGATACG. Translated: CASSFGTGGDT. The complete CDR3 protein is CASSFGTGGDTQYF.

Points on this clone: The DNA ends 3 residues before the CDR3 does, and the rest of the CDR3 is filled in from the germline J gene. The chain couples TRBV7-3 to TRBJ2-7, with 9 positions matching TRBD1. Germline V gives CDR1 SGHTA, CDR2 FQGTGA. The CDR3 length is 14 residues. The ends lost 5 bases at V and 2 bases at J; junction bases unmatched: 4. CDR3 amino acids: CASSEDRGAYEQYF. Incomplete CDR3 DNA: TGTGCCAGCAGCGAGGACAGGGGCGCCTACGAG.

In the case of this clone: The read finishes 3 residues shy of the CDR3 end, and the germline J gene is used to complete it. The chain carries TRBV7-2 and TRBJ2-5, with TRBD1 matching 9 bases. Germline V gives CDR1 SGHTA, CDR2 FQGNSA. V lost 5 bases and J lost 5; bases outside the gene matches: 6. This CDR3 region has 14 residues. The sequenced part of the CDR3 DNA is TGTGCCAGCAGCCCAGGGGACAGGGTGGAGACC. Amino acids: CASSPGDRVET. In full, the CDR3 is CASSPGDRVETQYF. The full variable domain, its missing parts supplied by reference TRBV7-2 and TRBJ2-5, is GAGVSQSPSNKVTEKGKDVELRCDPISGHTALYWYRQSLGQGLEFLIYFQGNSAPDKSGLPSDRFSAERTGGSVSTLTIQRTQQEDSAVYLCASSPGDRVETQYFGPGTRLLVL.

On this clone: With the read ending 3 residues before the CDR3 end, the germline J gene is used to fill in that end. The genes are TRBV19 and TRBJ1-5; weak D call: TRBD1 (6 bases). Germline values: CDR1 LNHDA, CDR2 SQIVND (reference sequence). V shed 6 bases and J shed 1 base, with 16 bases lying between them. The CDR3 runs to 16 residues. The DNA read from the CDR3 is TGTGCCAGTAGATCTGGGGGCGGAACCAGCAATCAGCCC. Encoded protein: CASRSGGGTSNQP. The whole CDR3 sequence is CASRSGGGTSNQPQHF.

For this clone: The read terminates 3 residues before the CDR3 end, so the remaining end is supplied by the germline J gene. The V call is TRBV2, the J call TRBJ2-1, with 11 bases fitting TRBD2. V lost 6 bases, J lost 6 bases, and 4 bases stayed unmatched. CDR1 SNHLY and CDR2 FYNNEI come from the germline V gene. The CDR3 sequence is 14 residues long. CDR3 bases read: TGTGCCAGCAGACGACTAGCGGGGACCAATGAG. This codes for CASRRLAGTNE. The full-length CDR3 reads as CASRRLAGTNEQFF. The full variable domain, rest sourced from reference TRBV2 and TRBJ2-1, is EPEVTQTPSHQVTQMGQEVILRCVPISNHLYFYWYRQILGQKVEFLVSFYNNEISEKSEIFDDQFSVERPDGSNFTLKIRSTKLEDSAMYFCASRRLAGTNEQFFGPGTRLTVL.

About this clone itself: The read finishes 3 residues shy of the CDR3 end, and the germline J gene is used to complete it. V is TRBV7-7 and J is TRBJ2-5, with a tentative D call TRBD2 (6 bases). The germline CDR1 and CDR2 sequences are SSHAT and FNYEAQ (reference sequence). The CDR3 is made up of 14 amino acids. Partial CDR3 DNA: TGTGCCAGCAGCTTAGCCGGGAGCAGGGATACC. Its protein is CASSLAGSRDT. The entire CDR3 reads CASSLAGSRDTQYF.

On this clone: The read falls 3 residues short of the CDR3 end, and the missing part is taken from the germline J gene. This chain joins TRBV2 and TRBJ2-3, with D unclear. With 1 base removed from V and 5 bases from J, the gap between germline ends came to 4 bases. CDR1 SNHLY and CDR2 FYNNEI come from the germline V gene. The CDR3 sequence is 12 residues long. The CDR3 region is CASSEEQDTQYF. Incomplete CDR3 DNA: TGTGCCAGCAGTGAAGAGCAAGATACG.

With respect to this clone: The read ends 3 residues shy of where the CDR3 ends; the end is completed using the germline J gene. The V gene is TRBV30, the J gene TRBJ2-5; the D is unclear. The CDR3 runs to 13 residues. Germline CDR1 GTSNPN, CDR2 SVGIG (reference sequence). Trimming pared 1 base from V and 5 bases from J, leaving 11 bases between. Incomplete CDR3 DNA: TGTGCCTGGAGTGCAAAGGAAGGGGAGACC. Protein: CAWSAKEGET. The whole CDR3 is CAWSAKEGETQYF.

Concerning this clone itself: The read terminates 3 residues before the CDR3 end, so the remaining end is supplied by the germline J gene. This rearrangement joins TRBV11-2 to TRBJ2-7, with TRBD2 matching 9 bases. Germline CDR1 and CDR2: SGHAT and FQNNGV. This CDR3 comprises 15 residues. V dropped 0 bases and J dropped 2; count of bases not matched to a gene: 2. The CDR3 bases that were read are TGTGCCAGCAGCTTAGATAGCGGGGGCCCCTACGAG. Its translation is CASSLDSGGPYE. The full CDR3 reads CASSLDSGGPYEQYF.

Turning to this clone: The read halts 3 residues ahead of the CDR3 end, with the missing end drawn from the germline J gene. The genes are TRBV19 and TRBJ1-1, with 8 bases lining up with TRBD1. V was pared by 9 bases and J by 4 bases, with 7 bases of the junction left unmatched. The germline V gene has CDR1 LNHDA and CDR2 SQIVND (reference sequence). The CDR3 has 13 amino acids. The DNA read from the CDR3 is TGTGCCAGCCGAAAAGACAGGGGCACTGAA. Its translation is CASRKDRGTE. The complete CDR3 reads CASRKDRGTEAFF.

As concerns this clone: The CDR3 end lies 3 residues beyond the end of the read and is filled in from the germline J gene. The chain combines TRBV30 with TRBJ1-1; weak D call: TRBD1 (5 bases). Deletions cut 5 bases from V and 4 bases from J, with 14 bases between. Germline CDR1 GTSNPN, CDR2 SVGIG (reference sequence). The CDR3 has 13 amino acids. Partial CDR3 DNA: TGTGCCTGGGGAAGGGGATTGGGCACTGAA. It translates to CAWGRGLGTE. The full CDR3 reads CAWGRGLGTEAFF.

Concerning this clone itself: The missing CDR3 end, 3 residues past where the read stops, is filled in from the germline J gene. The chain recombines TRBV2 with TRBJ2-3; D perhaps matches TRBD1 (8 bases). The CDR3 spans 16 residues. Germline V CDR1 and CDR2: SNHLY, FYNNEI. The DNA read from the CDR3 is TGTGCCAGCAGGGCAACAGGGGGGGACCGCAATCAGCCG. Its translation: CASRATGGDRNQP. The whole CDR3 sequence is CASRATGGDRNQPQYF.

Note on this clone: The read gets to within 3 residues of the CDR3 end, and the germline J gene fills in the rest. The V gene is TRBV12-3 or TRBV12-4, the J gene TRBJ1-6; D gene ambiguous. Trimming removed 1 base from V and 0 bases from J, with 10 bases in between. CDR3 length: 17 amino acids. CDR3 in amino acids: CASSLGSTSSYNSPLHF. CDR3 bases read: TGTGCCAGCAGTTTAGGCAGTACCAGCTCCTATAATTCACCC.